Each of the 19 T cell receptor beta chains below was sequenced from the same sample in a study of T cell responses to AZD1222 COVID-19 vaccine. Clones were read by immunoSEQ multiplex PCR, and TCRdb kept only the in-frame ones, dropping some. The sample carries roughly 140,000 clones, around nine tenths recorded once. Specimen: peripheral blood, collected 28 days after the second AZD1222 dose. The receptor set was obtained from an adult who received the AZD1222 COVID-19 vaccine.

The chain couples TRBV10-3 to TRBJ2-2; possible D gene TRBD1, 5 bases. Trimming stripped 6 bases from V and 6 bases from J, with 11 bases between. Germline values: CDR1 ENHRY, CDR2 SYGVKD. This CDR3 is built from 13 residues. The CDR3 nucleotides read TGTGCCATCAGGGACAATCAACCCGGGGAGCTGTTTTTT. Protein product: CAIRDNQPGELFF.

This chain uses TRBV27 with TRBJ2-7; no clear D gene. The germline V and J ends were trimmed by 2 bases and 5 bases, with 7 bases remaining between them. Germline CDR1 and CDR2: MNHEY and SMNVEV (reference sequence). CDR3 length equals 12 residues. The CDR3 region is CASSLNRDEQYF. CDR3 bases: TGTGCCAGCAGTTTAAACAGAGACGAGCAGTACTTC.

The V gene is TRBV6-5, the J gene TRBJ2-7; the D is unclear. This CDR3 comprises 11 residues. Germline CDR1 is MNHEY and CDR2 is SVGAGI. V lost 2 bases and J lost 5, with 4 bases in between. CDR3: CASSYVHEQYF. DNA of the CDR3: TGTGCCAGCAGTTACGTCCACGAGCAGTACTTC.

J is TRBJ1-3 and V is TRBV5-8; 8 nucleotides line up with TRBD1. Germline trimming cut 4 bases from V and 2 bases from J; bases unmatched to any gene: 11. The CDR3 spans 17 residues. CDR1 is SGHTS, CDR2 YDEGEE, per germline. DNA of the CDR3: TGTGCCAGCAGCCCAGGACAGGGTACACGAACTGGAAACACCATATATTTT. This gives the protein CASSPGQGTRTGNTIYF.

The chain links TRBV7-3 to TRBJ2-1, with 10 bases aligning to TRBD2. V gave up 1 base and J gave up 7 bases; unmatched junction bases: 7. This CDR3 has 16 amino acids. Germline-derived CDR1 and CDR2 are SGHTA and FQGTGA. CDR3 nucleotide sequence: TGTGCCAGCAGCTTAATGCCGACTAGCGGGTTGAATGAGCAGTTCTTC. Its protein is CASSLMPTSGLNEQFF.

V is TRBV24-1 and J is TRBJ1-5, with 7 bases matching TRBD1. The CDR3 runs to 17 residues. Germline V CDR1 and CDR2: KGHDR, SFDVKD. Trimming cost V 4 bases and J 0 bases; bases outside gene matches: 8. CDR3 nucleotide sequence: TGTGCCACCAGTGACCCCCGGGACAGCTATAGCAATCAGCCCCAGCATTTT. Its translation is CATSDPRDSYSNQPQHF.

The CDR3 sequence: CASSQVYEQYF. The DNA for the CDR3 is TGTGCCAGCAGCCAAGTCTACGAGCAGTACTTC. The chain carries TRBV14 and TRBJ2-7; no clear D gene. V was shortened by 1 base and J by 3 bases, with 1 base between the two germline ends. Germline V lookup: CDR1 SGHDN, CDR2 FVKESK. This CDR3 contains 11 residues.

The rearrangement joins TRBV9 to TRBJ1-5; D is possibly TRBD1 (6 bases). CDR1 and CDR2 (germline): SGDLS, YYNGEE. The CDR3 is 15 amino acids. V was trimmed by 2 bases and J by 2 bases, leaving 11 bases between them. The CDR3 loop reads CASSVGGLGNQPQHF. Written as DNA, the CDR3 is TGTGCCAGCAGCGTCGGGGGGCTGGGCAATCAGCCCCAGCATTTT.

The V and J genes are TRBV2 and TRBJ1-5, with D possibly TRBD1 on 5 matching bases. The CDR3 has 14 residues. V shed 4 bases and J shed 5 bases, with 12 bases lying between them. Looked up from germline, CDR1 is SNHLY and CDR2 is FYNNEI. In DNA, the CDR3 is TGTGCCAGCAGTGTTGCAGGGCGGTATCAGCCCCAGCATTTT. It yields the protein CASSVAGRYQPQHF.

The CDR3 nucleotides are TGTGCCAGCAGTTTGACTAGCGGGGGAACCTACGAGCAGTACTTC. This codes for CASSLTSGGTYEQYF. V gene TRBV6-5 combines with J gene TRBJ2-7, with 12 bases lining up with TRBD2. The J segment lost 2 bases and the V segment lost 4 bases, leaving 3 bases of the junction unmatched. The CDR3 has 15 amino acids. Germline-derived CDR1 and CDR2 are MNHEY and SVGAGI.

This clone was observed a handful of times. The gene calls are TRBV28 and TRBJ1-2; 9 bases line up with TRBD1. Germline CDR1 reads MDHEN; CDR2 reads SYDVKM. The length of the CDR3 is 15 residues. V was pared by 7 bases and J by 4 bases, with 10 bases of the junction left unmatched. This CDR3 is CASTLRDRASYGYTF. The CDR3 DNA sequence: TGTGCCAGCACCTTGCGGGACAGGGCTAGCTATGGCTACACCTTC.

The CDR3 nucleotides read TGTGCCAGCAGTGAGGCAGGGGGGTTCTACGAGCAGTACTTC. Protein product: CASSEAGGFYEQYF. The rearrangement links TRBV2 to TRBJ2-7; weak D call: TRBD1 (7 bases). Trimming removed 3 bases at V and 3 bases at J, with 12 bases between. CDR1 and CDR2 (germline): SNHLY, FYNNEI. The CDR3 consists of 14 residues.

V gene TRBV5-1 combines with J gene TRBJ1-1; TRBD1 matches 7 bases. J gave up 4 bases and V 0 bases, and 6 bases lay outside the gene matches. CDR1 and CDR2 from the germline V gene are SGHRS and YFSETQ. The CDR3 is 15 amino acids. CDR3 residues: CASSLGQGISTEAFF. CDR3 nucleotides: TGCGCCAGCAGCTTGGGACAGGGTATCAGCACTGAAGCTTTCTTT.

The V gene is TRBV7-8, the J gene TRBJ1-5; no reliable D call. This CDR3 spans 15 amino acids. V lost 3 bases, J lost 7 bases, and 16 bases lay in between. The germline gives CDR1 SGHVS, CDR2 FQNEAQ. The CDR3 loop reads CASSLVSGFLQPQHF. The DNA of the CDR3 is TGTGCCAGCAGCTTGGTGTCGGGCTTCCTCCAGCCCCAGCATTTT.

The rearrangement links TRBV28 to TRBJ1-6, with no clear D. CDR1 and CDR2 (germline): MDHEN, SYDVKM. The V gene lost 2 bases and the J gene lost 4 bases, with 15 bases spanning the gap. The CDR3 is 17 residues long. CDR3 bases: TGTGCCAGCAGTTTAGTTGGACTAATAGGATATAATTCACCCCTCCACTTT. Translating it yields CASSLVGLIGYNSPLHF.

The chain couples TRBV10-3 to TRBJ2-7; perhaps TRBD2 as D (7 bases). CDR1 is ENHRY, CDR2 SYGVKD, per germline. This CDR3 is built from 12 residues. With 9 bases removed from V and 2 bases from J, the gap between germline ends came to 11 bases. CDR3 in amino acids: CAIGRGTYEQYF. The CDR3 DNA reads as TGTGCCATAGGGAGGGGGACCTACGAGCAGTACTTC.

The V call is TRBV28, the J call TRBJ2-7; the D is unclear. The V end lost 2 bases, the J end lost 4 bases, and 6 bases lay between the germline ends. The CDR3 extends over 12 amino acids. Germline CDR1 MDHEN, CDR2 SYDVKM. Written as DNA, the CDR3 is TGTGCCAGCAGTTTAAAGGTATACGAGCAGTACTTC. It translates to CASSLKVYEQYF.

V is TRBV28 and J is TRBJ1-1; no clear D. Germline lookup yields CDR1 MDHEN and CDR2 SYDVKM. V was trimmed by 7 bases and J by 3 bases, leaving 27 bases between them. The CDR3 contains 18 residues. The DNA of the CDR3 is TGTGCCAGCACCCTAAAGAGGTTCAGGACCAAGACGGACACTGAAGCTTTCTTT. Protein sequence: CASTLKRFRTKTDTEAFF.

CDR3 nucleotides: TGTGCCAGCAGTTTGGGGGGGGTAGCTTACGAGCAGTACTTC. Encoded protein: CASSLGGVAYEQYF. The chain employs TRBV28 and TRBJ2-7; 7 bases fit TRBD2. There are 14 residues in the CDR3. V shed 3 bases and J 4 bases; nucleotides not matched to a gene: 6. Per germline, CDR1 MDHEN and CDR2 SYDVKM.